This T cell receptor beta chain was identified in a study of T cell changes during pregnancy in multiple sclerosis. The table came from immunoSEQ multiplex PCR; TCRdb's copy has only in-frame clones and leaves some out. The data contain roughly 38,000 clones, 91% of them singletons. The material was CD4+ T cells from peripheral blood mononuclear cells, obtained in the second trimester of pregnancy. The sequence came from a female donor in good health, enrolled as a control in a pregnancy study.

The CDR3 here is CASSLDGTGDEKLFF. The CDR3 DNA is TGTGCCAGCAGCTTAGATGGGACAGGGGATGAAAAACTGTTTTTT. V gene TRBV11-2 combines with J gene TRBJ1-4; 10 nucleotides match TRBD1. V was clipped by 0 bases and J by 6 bases; unmatched bases: 1. The CDR3 consists of 15 residues. Germline CDR1 is SGHAT and CDR2 is FQNNGV.